By sample share, the clone carrying this T cell receptor beta chain is medium-sized. Its specificity is not known. Indicated time point: sample taken at primary tumor resection. The cohort: under 80 early-stage, untreated non-small cell lung cancer patients. No cells were sorted before sequencing. The whole RNA sequenced was extracted from tumor, nontumor lung or frozen PBMC. The sample is drawn from a study of spatial heterogeneity in lung cancer. At the level of the study: Mean representation of each unique TCR and UMI combination in the raw reads exceeded nine occurrences.

Points from the study as a whole: The study found that expanded intratumoral alpha and beta TCR counts tracked tumor mutation counts.

In TCRdb, the 5' RACE reads were re-called with MiXCR into one record per CDR3 protein. The table has about 9,900 distinct CDR3 sequences, around 6.3% seen once. Trimming at V came to 0 bases and at J to 2 bases, leaving 11 bases not matched to a gene. The germline V gene has CDR1 DFQATT and CDR2 SNEGSKA (reference sequence). CDR3 length: 18 amino acids. V is TRBV20-1 and J is TRBJ2-3; 10 bases agree with TRBD2. The TCR sequence derives from a female donor with early-stage non-small cell lung cancer. The specimen was lung tumor tissue, collected at surgery. This CDR3 is CSARETGGLAEYTDTQYF. The CDR3 DNA is TGCAGTGCTAGAGAAACGGGAGGACTAGCGGAATACACAGATACGCAGTATTTT.